These 14 T cell receptor beta chains were all obtained from the same sample, sequenced in a study of T cell responses to AZD1222 COVID-19 vaccine. The protocol was immunoSEQ multiplex PCR, while the TCRdb copy is restricted to in-frame clones and leaves out a portion. The sample lists fewer than 90,000 clones, about 90% seen once, with roughly 12% in the top ten. The starting material was peripheral blood, obtained 28 days after the second AZD1222 dose. The receptors here all came from an adult who received the AZD1222 COVID-19 vaccine.

This chain joins TRBV10-2 and TRBJ1-5, with D tentatively TRBD1 (6 bases). The CDR3 spans 15 residues. Germline CDR1 reads WSHSY; CDR2 reads SAAADI. The germline V and J ends were trimmed by 2 bases and 5 bases, with 13 bases remaining between them. The CDR3 DNA reads as TGCGCCAGCAGTGAGATGGGGGGGCAGGATCAGCCCCAGCATTTT. Amino acids: CASSEMGGQDQPQHF.

Note on this clone: A read error may produce the germline difference seen at one junction end. The chain combines TRBV15 with TRBJ2-3; TRBD1 might be the D (5 bases). CDR1 is LNHNV, CDR2 YYDKDF, per germline (reference sequence). The length of the CDR3 is 12 residues. The CDR3 spells CATSRESRVRDF. The CDR3 coding sequence is TGTGCCACCAGCAGAGAGTCCCGAGTCAGGGATTTT.

This rearrangement joins TRBV19 to TRBJ2-1; a possible D gene is TRBD2 (5 bases). The CDR3 has 16 amino acids. Germline V gives CDR1 LNHDA, CDR2 SQIVND (reference sequence). V gave up 3 bases and J gave up 3 bases, with 15 bases separating them. The CDR3 protein is CASSIVARGFYNEQFF. The CDR3 coding sequence is TGTGCCAGTAGTATTGTGGCTCGGGGATTCTACAATGAGCAGTTCTTC.

The chain uses TRBV24-1 and TRBJ2-3; 14 bases agree with TRBD2. CDR1 KGHDR and CDR2 SFDVKD come from the germline V gene. The CDR3 sequence is 18 residues long. After removal of 4 bases from V and 0 bases from J, the junction contained 5 bases not matched to a gene. CDR3 DNA sequence: TGTGCCACCAGTGACCCGGGACTAGCGGGAGCTAGCACAGATACGCAGTATTTT. Protein product: CATSDPGLAGASTDTQYF.

The genes are TRBV5-4 and TRBJ2-7; 13 bases fit TRBD2. CDR1 is SGHNT, CDR2 YYREEE, per germline (reference sequence). V dropped 4 bases and J dropped 3; count of bases not matched to a gene: 7. The CDR3 is 16 residues long. For the CDR3, the DNA is TGTGCCAGCAGCACGGGGACTAGCGGGATTTACTACGAGCAGTACTTC. Translated, it gives CASSTGTSGIYYEQYF.

The V and J genes are TRBV10-2 and TRBJ2-2; D unclear. Germline V gene sequence: CDR1 WSHSY, CDR2 SAAADI. Trimming pared 8 bases from V and 4 bases from J, leaving 8 bases between. The CDR3 has 12 amino acids. The CDR3 reads CASAVSTGELFF. The CDR3 nucleotides read TGCGCCAGCGCTGTAAGCACCGGGGAGCTGTTTTTT.

This rearrangement joins TRBV5-4 to TRBJ2-1; 7 nucleotides line up with TRBD1. The CDR3 extends over 15 amino acids. The ends lost 5 bases at V and 3 bases at J; junction bases unmatched: 8. Germline V gives CDR1 SGHNT, CDR2 YYREEE (reference sequence). The chain's CDR3 is CASSSYRGDYNEQFF. CDR3 in DNA: TGTGCCAGCAGTTCGTACAGGGGAGACTACAATGAGCAGTTCTTC.

The V gene is TRBV7-2, the J gene TRBJ1-2, with 7 bases that match TRBD1. CDR3 length: 13 residues. Germline CDR1 reads SGHTA; CDR2 reads FQGNSA. Trimming removed 6 bases from V and 5 bases from J; junction bases left unmatched: 6. CDR3 nucleotides: TGTGCCAGCAGACCCGGACAGGCTTATGGCTACACCTTC. Residues: CASRPGQAYGYTF.

The CDR3 reads CASSIPQNTEAFF. DNA of the CDR3: TGTGCCAGTAGTATCCCACAGAACACTGAAGCTTTCTTT. V and J are TRBV19 and TRBJ1-1; D is unresolved. Trimming took off 3 bases at V and 1 base at J, with 6 bases between the two ends. The CDR3 is 13 amino acids. Per the germline V gene, CDR1 is LNHDA and CDR2 is SQIVND (reference sequence).

J is TRBJ2-7 and V is TRBV15; 12 bases line up with TRBD2. After removal of 1 base from V and 3 bases from J, the junction contained 7 bases not matched to a gene. The CDR3 is made up of 17 amino acids. In germline, CDR1 is LNHNV, CDR2 YYDKDF (reference sequence). CDR3 sequence: CATSRAQTSGGLYEQYF. The CDR3 bases are TGTGCCACCAGCAGAGCTCAGACTAGCGGGGGACTCTACGAGCAGTACTTC.

This sequence joins TRBV28 and TRBJ2-5; possibly TRBD1 or TRBD2 for D (6 bases each). Trimming pared 1 base from V and 5 bases from J, leaving 14 bases between. The CDR3 covers 15 residues. The germline V gene has CDR1 MDHEN and CDR2 SYDVKM. The DNA for the CDR3 is TGTGCCAGCAGTTTATCGTTTGGGGGGCCGGAGACCCAGTACTTC. The encoded protein is CASSLSFGGPETQYF.

The rearrangement uses TRBV2 and TRBJ2-7, with 9 bases fitting TRBD1. J lost 1 base, V lost 6 bases, and 4 bases had no gene match. Per germline, CDR1 SNHLY and CDR2 FYNNEI. The CDR3 runs to 14 residues. DNA of the CDR3: TGTGCCAGCAGGCCGGGACAGGGTTCCTACGAGCAGTACTTC. The encoded protein is CASRPGQGSYEQYF.

The genes are TRBV5-1 and TRBJ1-4, with D uncertain. Germline V gives CDR1 SGHRS, CDR2 YFSETQ. The CDR3 is 16 amino acids. V was cut by 4 bases and J by 5 bases, with 18 bases left in between. This CDR3 reads CASSRTPAERNEKLFF. CDR3 bases: TGCGCCAGCAGCCGCACCCCCGCAGAGAGGAATGAAAAACTGTTTTTT. Full variable domain (rest looked up from reference TRBV5-1 and TRBJ1-4): KAGVTQTPRYLIKTRGQQVTLSCSPISGHRSVSWYQQTPGQGLQFLFEYFSETQRNKGNFPGRFSGRQFSNSRSEMNVSTLELGDSALYLCASSRTPAERNEKLFFGSGTQLSVL.

This clone was seen a single time. V gene TRBV12-3 or TRBV12-4 combines with J gene TRBJ1-1, with D hard to call. V was clipped by 3 bases and J by 1 base, with 6 bases between them. The CDR3 totals 13 residues. The CDR3 is CASSFSGNTEAFF. The CDR3, as DNA: TGTGCCAGCAGTTTTTCCGGGAACACTGAAGCTTTCTTT.